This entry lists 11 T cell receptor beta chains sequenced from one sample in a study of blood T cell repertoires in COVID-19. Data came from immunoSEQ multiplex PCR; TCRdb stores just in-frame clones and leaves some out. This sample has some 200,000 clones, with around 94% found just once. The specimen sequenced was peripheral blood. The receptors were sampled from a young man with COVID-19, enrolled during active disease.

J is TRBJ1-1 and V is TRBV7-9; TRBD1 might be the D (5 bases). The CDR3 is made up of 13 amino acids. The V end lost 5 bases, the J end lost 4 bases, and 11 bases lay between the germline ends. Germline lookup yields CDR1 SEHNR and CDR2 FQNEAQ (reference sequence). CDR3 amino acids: CASSPPGGTEAFF. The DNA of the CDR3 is TGTGCCAGCAGCCCCCCCGGGGGCACTGAAGCTTTCTTT. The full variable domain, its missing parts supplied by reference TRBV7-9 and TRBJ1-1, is DTGVSQNPRHKITKRGQNVTFRCDPISEHNRLYWYRQTLGQGPEFLTYFQNEAQLEKSRLLSDRFSAERPKGSFSTLEIQRTEQGDSAMYLCASSPPGGTEAFFGQGTRLTVV.

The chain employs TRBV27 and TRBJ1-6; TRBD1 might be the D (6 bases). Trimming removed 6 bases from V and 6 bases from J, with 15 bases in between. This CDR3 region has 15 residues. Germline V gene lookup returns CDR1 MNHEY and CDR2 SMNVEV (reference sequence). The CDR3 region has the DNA TGTGCCAGCAGGCCTGATCAGGGGCGTAATTCACCCCTCCACTTT. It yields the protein CASRPDQGRNSPLHF.

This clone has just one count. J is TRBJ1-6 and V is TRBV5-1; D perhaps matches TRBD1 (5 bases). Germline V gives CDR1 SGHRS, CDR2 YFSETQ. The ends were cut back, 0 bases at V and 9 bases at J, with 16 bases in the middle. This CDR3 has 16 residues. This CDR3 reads CASSLALGRVGSPLHF. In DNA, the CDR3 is TGCGCCAGCAGCTTGGCCTTGGGCAGGGTCGGTTCACCCCTCCACTTT.

The CDR3 protein is CAISGGQGRSEAFF. In nucleotides, the CDR3 is TGTGCCATCAGTGGGGGACAGGGAAGGTCTGAAGCTTTCTTT. The chain recombines TRBV10-3 with TRBJ1-1; 9 nucleotides line up with TRBD1. J lost 6 bases, V lost 4 bases, and 6 bases had no gene match. CDR1 is ENHRY and CDR2 is SYGVKD in the germline V gene. This CDR3 comprises 14 residues.

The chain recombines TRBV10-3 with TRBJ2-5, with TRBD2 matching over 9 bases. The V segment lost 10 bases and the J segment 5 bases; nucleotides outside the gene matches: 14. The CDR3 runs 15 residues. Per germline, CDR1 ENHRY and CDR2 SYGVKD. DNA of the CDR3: TGTGCCAGCGGGTTTGGGGCTAGCGGGGAGGAGACCCAGTACTTC. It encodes CASGFGASGEETQYF.

The CDR3 protein is CAISELPGSYGYTF. The CDR3, as DNA: TGTGCCATCAGTGAGTTACCGGGTTCCTATGGCTACACCTTC. This chain connects TRBV10-3 to TRBJ1-2; D gene ambiguous. V was trimmed by 1 base and J by 4 bases, leaving 10 bases between them. The CDR3 has 14 amino acids. Germline V gene lookup returns CDR1 ENHRY and CDR2 SYGVKD.

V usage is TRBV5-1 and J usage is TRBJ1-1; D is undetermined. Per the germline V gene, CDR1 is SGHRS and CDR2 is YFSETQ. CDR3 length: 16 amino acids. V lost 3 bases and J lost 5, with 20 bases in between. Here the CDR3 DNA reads TGCGCCAGCAGCTCGACCCGGGGAGGGCCGGGGACTGAAGCTTTCTTT. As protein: CASSSTRGGPGTEAFF.

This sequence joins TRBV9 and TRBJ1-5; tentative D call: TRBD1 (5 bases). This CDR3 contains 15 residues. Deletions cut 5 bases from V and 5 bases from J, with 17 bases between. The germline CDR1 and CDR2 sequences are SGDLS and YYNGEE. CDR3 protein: CASRPGGVEHQPQHF. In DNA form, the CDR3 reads TGTGCCAGCAGACCCGGGGGGGTAGAACATCAGCCCCAGCATTTT.

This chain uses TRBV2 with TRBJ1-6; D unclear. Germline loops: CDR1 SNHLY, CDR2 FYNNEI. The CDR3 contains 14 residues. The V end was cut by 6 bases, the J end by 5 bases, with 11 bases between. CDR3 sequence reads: CASRGGTDNSPLHF. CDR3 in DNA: TGTGCCAGCAGGGGAGGAACCGATAATTCACCCCTCCACTTT.

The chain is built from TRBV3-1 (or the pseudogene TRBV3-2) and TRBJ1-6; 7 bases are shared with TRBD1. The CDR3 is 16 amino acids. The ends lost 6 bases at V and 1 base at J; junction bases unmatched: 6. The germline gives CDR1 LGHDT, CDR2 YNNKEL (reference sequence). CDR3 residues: CASRQGTASYNSPLHF. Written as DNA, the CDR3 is TGTGCCAGCAGACAGGGGACGGCGTCCTATAATTCACCCCTCCACTTT.

The CDR3 sequence: CASSFVDRAYEQYF. The CDR3 coding sequence is TGTGCCAGTAGCTTCGTGGACAGGGCCTACGAGCAGTACTTC. The V and J genes are TRBV19 and TRBJ2-7; TRBD1 aligns across 8 bases. Per germline, CDR1 LNHDA and CDR2 SQIVND (reference sequence). The junction had 6 bases not matched to a gene; V was cut back by 6 bases and J by 2 bases. The CDR3 has 14 amino acids.